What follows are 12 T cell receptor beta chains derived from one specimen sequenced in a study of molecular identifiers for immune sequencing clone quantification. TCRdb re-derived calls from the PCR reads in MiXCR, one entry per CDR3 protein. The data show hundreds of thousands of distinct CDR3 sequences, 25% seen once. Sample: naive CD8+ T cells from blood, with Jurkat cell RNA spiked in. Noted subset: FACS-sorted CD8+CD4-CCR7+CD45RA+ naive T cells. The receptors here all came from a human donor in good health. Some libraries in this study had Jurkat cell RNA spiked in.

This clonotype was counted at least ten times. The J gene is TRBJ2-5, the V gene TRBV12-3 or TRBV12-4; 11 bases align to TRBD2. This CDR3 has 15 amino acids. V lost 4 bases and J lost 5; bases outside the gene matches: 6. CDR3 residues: CASSSLAGGGETQYF. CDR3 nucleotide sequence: TGTGCCAGCAGTTCGCTAGCGGGGGGAGGCGAGACCCAGTACTTC.

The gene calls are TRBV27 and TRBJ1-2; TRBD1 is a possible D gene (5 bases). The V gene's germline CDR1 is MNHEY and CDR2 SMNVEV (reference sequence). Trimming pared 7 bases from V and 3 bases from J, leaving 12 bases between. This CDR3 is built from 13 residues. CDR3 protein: CASMGETDYGYTF. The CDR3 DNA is TGTGCCAGCATGGGGGAGACAGACTATGGCTACACCTTC.

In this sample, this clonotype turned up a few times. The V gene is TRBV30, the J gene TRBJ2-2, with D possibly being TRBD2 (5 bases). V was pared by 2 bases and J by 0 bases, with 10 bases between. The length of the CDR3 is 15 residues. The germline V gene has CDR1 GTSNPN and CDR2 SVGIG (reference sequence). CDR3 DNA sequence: TGTGCCTGGAGTACAGACTACCCGAACACCGGGGAGCTGTTTTTT. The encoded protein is CAWSTDYPNTGELFF.

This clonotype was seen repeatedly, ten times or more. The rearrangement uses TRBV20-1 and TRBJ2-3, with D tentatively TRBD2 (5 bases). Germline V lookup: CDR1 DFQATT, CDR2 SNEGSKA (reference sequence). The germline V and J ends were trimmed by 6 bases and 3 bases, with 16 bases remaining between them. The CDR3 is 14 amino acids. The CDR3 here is CSARLLRGTDTQYF. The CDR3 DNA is TGCAGTGCCCGCCTACTCCGGGGTACAGATACGCAGTATTTT.

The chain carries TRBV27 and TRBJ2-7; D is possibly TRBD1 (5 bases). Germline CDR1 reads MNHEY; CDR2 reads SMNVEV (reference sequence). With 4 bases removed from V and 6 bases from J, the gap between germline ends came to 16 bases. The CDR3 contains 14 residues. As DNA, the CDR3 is TGTGCCAGCAGTTCGACACTGGACATCTTCGAGCAGTACTTC. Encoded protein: CASSSTLDIFEQYF.

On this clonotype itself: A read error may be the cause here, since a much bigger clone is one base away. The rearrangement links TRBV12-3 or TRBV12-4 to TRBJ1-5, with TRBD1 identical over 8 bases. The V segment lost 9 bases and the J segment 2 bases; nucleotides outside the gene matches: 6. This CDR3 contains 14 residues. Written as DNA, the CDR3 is TGTGCCAGTACGGCAGGGGGCGGCAATCAGCCCCAGCATTTT. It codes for CASTAGGGNQPQHF.

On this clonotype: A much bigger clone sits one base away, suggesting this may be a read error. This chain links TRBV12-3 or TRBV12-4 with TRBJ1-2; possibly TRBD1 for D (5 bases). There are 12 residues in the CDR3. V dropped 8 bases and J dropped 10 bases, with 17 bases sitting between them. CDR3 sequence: CASGHRTLDYTF. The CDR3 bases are TGTGCCAGCGGTCATAGGACACTCGACTACACCTTC.

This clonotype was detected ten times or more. The CDR3 bases are TGCGCCAGCGCCGTGGGGGAGGACTTATATTCACCCCTCCACTTT. Translated, it gives CASAVGEDLYSPLHF. The chain uses TRBV4-1 and TRBJ1-6; a possible D gene is TRBD1 (5 bases). CDR3 length equals 15 residues. Germline values: CDR1 MGHRA, CDR2 YSYEKL. Between the trimmed V and J ends, which lost 8 bases and 8 bases, there was a span of 19 bases.

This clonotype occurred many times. CDR3 coding DNA: TGTGCCACCGGGACGACAGGGGACACTGAAGCTTTCTTT. Protein product: CATGTTGDTEAFF. The rearrangement joins TRBV24-1 to TRBJ1-1; TRBD1 matches 8 bases. The V gene end was trimmed by 9 bases and the J gene end by 3 bases; junction bases not matched to a gene: 5. Looked up from germline, CDR1 is KGHDR and CDR2 is SFDVKD. This CDR3 contains 13 residues.

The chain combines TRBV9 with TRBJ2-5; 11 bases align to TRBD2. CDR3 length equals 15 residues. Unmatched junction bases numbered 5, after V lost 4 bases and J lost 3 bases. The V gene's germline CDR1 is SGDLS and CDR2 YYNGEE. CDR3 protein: CASSLPTSGEETQYF. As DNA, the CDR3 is TGTGCCAGCAGCCTTCCGACTAGCGGGGAAGAGACCCAGTACTTC.

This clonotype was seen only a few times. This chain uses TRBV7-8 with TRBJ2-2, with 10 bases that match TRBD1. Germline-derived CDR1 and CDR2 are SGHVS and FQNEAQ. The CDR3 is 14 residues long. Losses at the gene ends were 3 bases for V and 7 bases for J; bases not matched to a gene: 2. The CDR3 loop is CASSLGQGHGELFF. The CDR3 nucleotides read TGTGCCAGCAGCTTGGGACAGGGGCACGGGGAGCTGTTTTTT.

CDR3 sequence (DNA): TGTGCCAGCCGCGTGGAGGGAAGCGGGGAGCTGTTTTTT. This codes for CASRVEGSGELFF. This chain joins TRBV7-9 and TRBJ2-2, with D tentatively TRBD2 (6 bases). Germline values: CDR1 SEHNR, CDR2 FQNEAQ (reference sequence). Between the trimmed V and J ends, which lost 8 bases and 7 bases, there was a span of 14 bases. The CDR3 has 13 amino acids.